The entry that follows covers one T cell receptor (beta chain) sequence. Random hexamers were used to reverse transcribe an amount of 0.5 to 1 ug RNA. TCRdb fed the immunoSEQ multiplex PCR reads into MiXCR, producing one record per CDR3 protein. This sample carries roughly 120,000 distinct CDR3 sequences, 85% to 95% of them seen once, and the ten largest clones take 0.25% to 0.35%. This entry belongs to a study of CD8 T cells in Susac syndrome. This CDR3 comprises 13 residues. The germline gives CDR1 SGHTA, CDR2 FQGTGA. V gave up 2 bases and J gave up 2 bases, with 5 bases separating them. Relapsing-remitting disease, either stable or active, was present in the multiple sclerosis controls, who were treatment-naive patients. It was negative isolation that provided the CD8+ and CD4+ T cells, whereas TEMRA cells were enriched by FACS.

Sequenced material: CD8+ T cells from PBMCs. The rearrangement joins TRBV7-3 to TRBJ2-3, with D uncertain. The sequence came from a human donor with multiple sclerosis. The DNA for the CDR3 is TGTGCCAGCAGCTTACTTTCCACAGATACGCAGTATTTT. It translates to CASSLLSTDTQYF.